The 15 T cell receptor beta chains in this list originate from one sample, sequenced in a study of HIV-infected patients and healthy controls. TCRdb reprocessed the 5' RACE reads with MiXCR, giving one entry per CDR3 protein. Of around 62,000 distinct CDR3 sequences detected, 15% to 20% appear once; the ten largest clones hold 1.4%. The sequencing sample was made of CD4+ T cells from blood. The receptors shown here come from a human donor in good health.

This sequence joins TRBV19 and TRBJ1-5, with 9 bases aligning to TRBD1. V dropped 6 bases and J dropped 1; count of bases not matched to a gene: 7. Looked up from germline, CDR1 is LNHDA and CDR2 is SQIVND (reference sequence). CDR3 length equals 16 residues. The CDR3 DNA sequence: TGTGCCAGTAGCTTCGGACAGGGGTTCAGCAATCAGCCCCAGCATTTT. Amino acid sequence: CASSFGQGFSNQPQHF.

This sequence joins TRBV5-4 and TRBJ2-3; 8 bases map to TRBD1. The germline V gene encodes CDR1 SGHNT and CDR2 YYREEE (reference sequence). The CDR3 totals 13 residues. V lost 4 bases, J lost 5 bases, and 3 bases stayed unmatched. CDR3 sequence reads: CASSTDREDTQYF. The DNA of the CDR3 is TGTGCCAGCAGCACGGACAGGGAAGATACGCAGTATTTT.

This clonotype was picked up a small number of times. The chain employs TRBV12-5 and TRBJ2-3; 8 nucleotides align to TRBD2. The CDR3 length is 17 residues. Per germline, CDR1 LGHNT and CDR2 FRNRAP. V trimming: 3 bases; J trimming: 4 bases; junction bases outside the gene matches: 12. The CDR3 protein is CASGFEIGGGRADTQYF. CDR3 nucleotide sequence: TGTGCTAGTGGTTTTGAAATCGGGGGGGGGCGCGCAGATACGCAGTATTTT. Together with reference TRBV12-5 and TRBJ2-3, the CDR3 gives the full variable domain: DARVTQTPRHKVTEMGQEVTMRCQPILGHNTVFWYRQTMMQGLELLAYFRNRAPLDDSGMPKDRFSAEMPDATLATLKIQPSEPRDSAVYFCASGFEIGGGRADTQYFGPGTRLTVL.

This clonotype was detected a few times. V is TRBV20-1 and J is TRBJ2-7, with 7 positions matching TRBD2. Germline CDR1 DFQATT, CDR2 SNEGSKA (reference sequence). CDR3 length: 13 amino acids. V was clipped by 1 base and J by 2 bases; unmatched bases: 2. DNA of the CDR3: TGCAGTGCTAGAGTCGGGGGGACCTACGAGCAGTACTTC. This codes for CSARVGGTYEQYF.

Ten or more counts support this clonotype. The rearrangement joins TRBV6-1 to TRBJ2-1; a possible D gene is TRBD2 (6 bases). Germline V gene lookup returns CDR1 MNHNS and CDR2 SASEGT. Trimming left V 6 bases short and J 2 bases short, with 14 bases between. This CDR3 has 15 amino acids. The chain's CDR3 is CASSQDSGPYNEQFF. CDR3 nucleotide sequence: TGTGCCAGCAGCCAAGATAGCGGTCCCTACAATGAGCAGTTCTTC.

The V gene is TRBV5-1, the J gene TRBJ2-3; 9 bases align to TRBD2. Trimming at V came to 6 bases and at J to 0 bases, leaving 5 bases not matched to a gene. Looked up from germline, CDR1 is SGHRS and CDR2 is YFSETQ. The CDR3 has 15 residues. CDR3 nucleotides: TGCGCCAGCAATCTAGCGGGGTCTAGCACAGATACGCAGTATTTT. Its translation is CASNLAGSSTDTQYF.

V usage is TRBV7-9 and J usage is TRBJ2-2; the D is unclear. The CDR3 has 16 amino acids. Germline loops: CDR1 SEHNR, CDR2 FQNEAQ (reference sequence). V lost 2 bases and J 0 bases, leaving 10 bases between the germline ends. CDR3 region: CASSLLTATNTGELFF. The DNA for the CDR3 is TGTGCCAGCAGCTTACTTACAGCTACGAACACCGGGGAGCTGTTTTTT.

The sample holds a few counts of this clonotype. The rearrangement uses TRBV7-9 and TRBJ2-7; D ambiguous. Trimming left V 0 bases short and J 2 bases short, with 8 bases between. Germline V gene data show CDR1 as SEHNR and CDR2 as FQNEAQ (reference sequence). CDR3 length: 14 residues. The CDR3 loop reads CASSLARTPYEQYF. The DNA of the CDR3 is TGTGCCAGCAGCTTAGCCCGGACCCCCTACGAGCAGTACTTC.

This chain links TRBV11-2 with TRBJ2-3; D not certain. Germline lookup yields CDR1 SGHAT and CDR2 FQNNGV. This CDR3 is 13 amino acids long. V gave up 3 bases and J gave up 2 bases, with 6 bases separating them. CDR3 loop: CASSFMPTDTQYF. In nucleotides, the CDR3 is TGTGCCAGCAGCTTTATGCCCACAGATACGCAGTATTTT.

This clonotype was observed a handful of times. The CDR3 loop is CASSYSQGTTNTEAFF. The CDR3 nucleotides read TGTGCCAGCAGTTACTCACAGGGAACCACGAACACTGAAGCTTTCTTT. This chain uses TRBV6-2 or TRBV6-3 with TRBJ1-1; D may be TRBD1 (6 bases). Germline V gene data show CDR1 as MNHEY and CDR2 as SVGEGT. The CDR3 consists of 16 residues. V lost 0 bases and J lost 1, with 12 bases in between.

This clonotype was seen more than once but under ten times. The rearrangement joins TRBV7-9 to TRBJ2-7; 7 bases are shared with TRBD1. The ends lost 5 bases at V and 1 base at J; junction bases unmatched: 5. CDR1 and CDR2 from the germline V gene are SEHNR and FQNEAQ (reference sequence). This CDR3 is 14 amino acids long. The CDR3 sequence: CASSPGTVSYEQYF. The CDR3 DNA is TGTGCCAGCAGCCCCGGGACAGTGTCCTACGAGCAGTACTTC.

For the CDR3, the DNA is TGTGCCAGCAGCCCGGAGACAGGGTTTCTAAACACCATATATTTT. Translation gives CASSPETGFLNTIYF. The J gene is TRBJ1-3, the V gene TRBV7-9, with 7 bases lining up with TRBD1. The CDR3 is 15 amino acids. V trimming: 5 bases; J trimming: 6 bases; junction bases outside the gene matches: 10. Per the germline V gene, CDR1 is SEHNR and CDR2 is FQNEAQ (reference sequence).

This clonotype was counted many times. CDR3 region: CSAAGTGGREQYF. CDR3 nucleotide sequence: TGCAGTGCTGCGGGGACAGGGGGAAGGGAGCAGTACTTC. The chain uses TRBV20-1 and TRBJ2-7; 11 bases are a match to TRBD1. There are 13 residues in the CDR3. Germline V gene data show CDR1 as DFQATT and CDR2 as SNEGSKA (reference sequence). J lost 7 bases, V lost 5 bases, and 7 bases had no gene match.

This clonotype was detected ten times or more. The chain joins TRBV29-1 to TRBJ2-1; D remains ambiguous. The V gene lost 2 bases and the J gene lost 0 bases, with 11 bases spanning the gap. The V gene's germline CDR1 is SQVTM and CDR2 ANQGSEA. The CDR3 runs to 15 residues. The CDR3: CSVEPSLSSYNEQFF. CDR3 in DNA: TGCAGCGTTGAACCTAGTCTGAGCTCCTACAATGAGCAGTTCTTC.

This clonotype was seen only a few times. The V call is TRBV7-2, the J call TRBJ1-2; 7 positions agree with TRBD1. With V trimmed by 4 bases and J by 2 bases, 13 bases remained unmatched. The CDR3 contains 17 residues. Germline CDR1 reads SGHTA; CDR2 reads FQGNSA. CDR3 coding DNA: TGTGCCAGCAGCTCCAAGACAGGGTCGCTTCTCAACTATGGCTACACCTTC. It codes for CASSSKTGSLLNYGYTF.